This is a list of T cell receptor beta chains from one sample in a study of T cell changes during pregnancy in multiple sclerosis. Method: immunoSEQ multiplex PCR; TCRdb's copy keeps in-frame clones and lacks some. The data show almost 20,000 clones, with around 90% seen just once and about 7.7% held by the top ten. The sequenced sample was CD8+ T cells from peripheral blood mononuclear cells, obtained in the third trimester of pregnancy. Receptors originate from a female donor in good health, enrolled as a control in a pregnancy study. Both conserved end residues are part of each CDR3. The order of the fields is clone size, J gene, V gene, D gene, CDR3 protein, CDR3 DNA. D genes are given only for firm matches. A clone size is listed for some rows: how often the clone was seen (once, few, many), or a class if it is expanded.

few,TRBJ2-7,TRBV15,TRBD1,CATSRDTGGSYEQYF,TGTGCCACCAGCAGAGATACAGGGGGCTCCTACGAGCAGTACTTC
few,TRBJ2-1,TRBV7-9,NA,CASSLGGRNEQFF,TGTGCCAGCAGCTTAGGAGGGAGGAATGAGCAGTTCTTC
NA,TRBJ2-1,TRBV7-9,NA,CASRVGRGQQFF,TGTGCCAGCAGGGTCGGGCGGGGCCAGCAGTTCTTC
NA,TRBJ2-7,TRBV6-5,TRBD1,CASSPTGVESYEQYF,TGTGCCAGCAGTCCGACAGGGGTCGAATCCTACGAGCAGTACTTC
NA,TRBJ2-7,TRBV4-1,TRBD2,CASSPGTSSSYEQYF,TGCGCCAGCAGCCCTGGGACTAGTTCCTCCTACGAGCAGTACTTC
NA,TRBJ1-1,TRBV15,NA,CATSKWGGNTEAFF,TGTGCCACCAGCAAGTGGGGGGGGAACACTGAAGCTTTCTTT
NA,TRBJ2-1,TRBV5-1,TRBD1,CASSNDRGPYNEQFF,TGCGCCAGCAGCAATGACAGGGGCCCCTACAATGAGCAGTTCTTC
NA,TRBJ2-7,TRBV15,TRBD2,CATSSAIQLAGGPQGDEQYF,TGTGCCACCAGCAGCGCGATCCAACTAGCGGGAGGGCCCCAGGGCGACGAGCAGTACTTC
NA,TRBJ2-7,TRBV9,TRBD2,CASRDHPTRLAGHYEQYF,TGTGCCAGCAGAGATCACCCAACTAGACTAGCGGGGCATTACGAGCAGTACTTC
NA,TRBJ1-1,TRBV9,NA,CASSVGSGTEAFF,TGTGCCAGCAGCGTAGGGTCCGGCACTGAAGCTTTCTTT
NA,TRBJ2-2,TRBV7-3,TRBD1,CASSSTGGGGELFF,TGTGCCAGCAGTTCTACAGGGGGTGGCGGGGAGCTGTTTTTT
once,TRBJ1-1,TRBV18,TRBD1,CASSPGQIILLNTEAFF,TGTGCCAGCTCACCGGGACAGATTATTCTATTGAACACTGAAGCTTTCTTT
NA,TRBJ1-1,TRBV4-1,NA,CASSQGSTTDWFGTEAFF,TGCGCCAGCAGCCAAGGATCCACGACAGATTGGTTTGGGACTGAAGCTTTCTTT
once,TRBJ2-7,TRBV27,NA,CASSLGRGPYEQYF,TGTGCCAGCAGTTTGGGAAGGGGCCCCTACGAGCAGTACTTC
once,TRBJ2-1,TRBV21-1,NA,CASAGCSTDTNEQFF,TGTGCCAGCGCAGGATGTTCTACAGATACGAATGAGCAGTTCTTC
NA,TRBJ2-3,TRBV6-4,NA,CASSDSGGAGLETQYF,TGTGCCAGCAGTGACTCAGGGGGCGCGGGGTTAGAGACGCAGTATTTT
once,TRBJ1-3,TRBV30,TRBD1,CAWSGGRDRPLNTIYF,TGTGCCTGGAGTGGGGGGAGGGACAGGCCTTTGAACACCATATATTTT
NA,TRBJ2-1,TRBV7-8,NA,CASSLILPRGGIVNEQFF,TGTGCCAGCAGCTTGATACTTCCTCGGGGCGGGATCGTCAATGAGCAGTTCTTC
NA,TRBJ2-1,TRBV28,TRBD2,CASIEREENEQFF,TGTGCCAGCATCGAGCGGGAGGAAAATGAGCAGTTCTTC
NA,TRBJ2-5,TRBV11-2,NA,CASSSERVASGRGTQYF,TGTGCCAGCAGCTCAGAAAGGGTTGCATCGGGTAGGGGGACCCAGTACTTC
NA,TRBJ2-1,TRBV7-8,TRBD2,CASSLALAGGYNEQFF,TGTGCCAGCAGCTTAGCTCTAGCGGGGGGCTACAATGAGCAGTTCTTC
few,TRBJ2-3,TRBV6-4,TRBD2,CASSPSGGASDTQYF,TGTGCCAGCTCGCCTAGCGGGGGGGCGAGCGATACGCAGTATTTT
NA,TRBJ2-1,TRBV19,TRBD2,CASSATSGSYNEQFF,TGTGCCAGTAGTGCAACTAGCGGGTCCTACAATGAGCAGTTCTTC
NA,TRBJ2-3,TRBV7-8,TRBD2,CASSYGTSNTDTQYF,TGTGCCAGCAGCTACGGGACTAGCAACACAGATACGCAGTATTTT
NA,TRBJ2-3,TRBV15,NA,CATSIRAADTQYF,TGTGCCACCAGCATAAGAGCTGCGGATACGCAGTATTTT
NA,TRBJ2-2,TRBV5-1,TRBD2,CASMASGRSGELFF,TGCGCCAGCATGGCTAGCGGGAGGTCCGGGGAGCTGTTTTTT
NA,TRBJ2-1,TRBV4-3,NA,CASSQDQGYYNEQFF,TGCGCCAGCAGCCAAGATCAGGGCTATTACAATGAGCAGTTCTTC
once,TRBJ2-5,TRBV7-9,NA,CASSLGPRGSGETQYF,TGTGCCAGCAGCTTAGGTCCCCGCGGGTCCGGAGAGACCCAGTACTTC
NA,TRBJ1-2,TRBV18,NA,CASSPFRGTYYGYTF,TGTGCCAGCTCACCCTTCAGGGGAACCTACTATGGCTACACCTTC
once,TRBJ1-2,TRBV5-3,NA,CARSNQTANYGYTF,TGTGCCAGAAGCAATCAGACAGCTAACTATGGCTACACCTTC
NA,TRBJ2-7,TRBV7-9,NA,CASSFDGYEQYF,TGTGCCAGCAGCTTCGACGGGTACGAGCAGTACTTC
NA,TRBJ1-2,TRBV10-3,NA,CAISESLGGYGYTF,TGTGCCATCAGTGAGTCTTTGGGAGGCTATGGCTACACCTTC
once,TRBJ2-1,TRBV27,TRBD2,CASSFVAGVEQFF,TGTGCCAGCAGTTTTGTAGCGGGAGTTGAGCAGTTCTTC
NA,TRBJ1-1,TRBV7-9,NA,CASSSAAREGFF,TGTGCCAGCAGCTCCGCGGCCCGGGAGGGTTTCTTT
NA,TRBJ1-2,TRBV19,TRBD1,CASSTYFGEPGQGSTYGYTF,TGTGCCAGTAGTACCTATTTTGGGGAACCGGGACAGGGATCTACTTATGGCTACACCTTC
NA,TRBJ2-1,TRBV7-9,TRBD2,CASRTSGRYNEQFF,TGTGCCAGCAGGACTAGCGGGAGATACAATGAGCAGTTCTTC
NA,TRBJ1-1,TRBV27,NA,CASTFSGTLNTEAFF,TGTGCCAGCACCTTCTCCGGGACACTTAACACTGAAGCTTTCTTT